This T cell receptor beta chain was recovered during a study of blood T cell repertoires in COVID-19. Study as a whole: Specimens from acute and convalescent COVID-19 originated in the United States, Italy and Spain. T cells, B-cell-depleted T cells, or PBMCs provided the cDNA or gDNA that served as material.

CDR1 SNHLY and CDR2 FYNNEI come from the germline V gene. The CDR3 extends over 17 amino acids. The V and J ends lost 2 bases and 3 bases, in that order; junction bases with no gene match: 7. Clones were read by immunoSEQ multiplex PCR, and TCRdb kept only the in-frame ones, dropping some. The data hold some 180,000 clones, with 60% to 85% observed a single time. Source material: peripheral blood. This clonotype was obtained from a woman aged 45-65 years with active or convalescent COVID-19. The chain combines TRBV2 with TRBJ2-1; the match to TRBD2 covers 10 bases. CDR3 DNA: TGTGCCAGCAGTGAATTTAGGGCTAGCGGGAGCTACAATGAGCAGTTCTTC. As protein: CASSEFRASGSYNEQFF.